This T cell receptor (beta chain) stems from a study of T cell responses to AZD1222 COVID-19 vaccine. Details on this clone: Its cognate antigen is unknown.

This CDR3 has 13 amino acids. Trimming left V 1 base short and J 2 bases short, with 5 bases between. CDR1 and CDR2 (germline): SGHAT, FQNNGV. Only in-frame clones appear in the TCRdb table, and some are missing; sequencing was by immunoSEQ multiplex PCR. The sample shows roughly 170,000 clones, around 94% of them seen only once. Whole-study results and caveats: It should be noted that donors were predominantly white British and more often female, and clonal diversity was possibly underestimated.

The source is an adult who received the AZD1222 COVID-19 vaccine. The sample in question was peripheral blood, obtained 28 days after the second AZD1222 dose. The rearrangement joins TRBV11-2 to TRBJ1-2; unclear D gene. DNA of the CDR3: TGTGCCAGCAGCTTAGTTTTCAACTATGGCTACACCTTC. Its translation: CASSLVFNYGYTF.